Listed here are 23 T cell receptor beta chains from one sample, sequenced in a study of T-cell reconstitution after alpha-beta-depleted transplantation in children. A TCRbeta library incorporating unique molecular identifiers was prepared. One entry per CDR3 protein results from TCRdb running MiXCR on the PCR reads. This sample has a few hundred thousand distinct CDR3 sequences, with around 10% found just once. The sample in question was PBMCs from the stem cell graft donor, obtained from the stem cell graft. All receptors come from a human donor who donated a stem cell graft to a child with acute lymphoblastic leukemia.

The rearrangement uses TRBV5-1 and TRBJ1-1, with D unclear. The germline gives CDR1 SGHRS, CDR2 YFSETQ. The V gene lost 1 base and the J gene lost 0 bases, with 13 bases spanning the gap. The CDR3 is made up of 16 amino acids. The CDR3 is CASSLNGNPMNTEAFF. CDR3 coding DNA: TGCGCCAGCAGCTTGAATGGGAACCCCATGAACACTGAAGCTTTCTTT.

This clonotype was observed at least ten times. The genes are TRBV12-3 or TRBV12-4 and TRBJ2-1, with TRBD2 matching 7 bases. The ends lost 5 bases at V and 2 bases at J; junction bases unmatched: 15. This CDR3 region has 18 residues. The CDR3 region is CASSKWTSDTSPYNEQFF. DNA of the CDR3: TGTGCCAGCAGTAAGTGGACTAGTGATACATCCCCCTACAATGAGCAGTTCTTC.

This clonotype was recorded many times. The chain couples TRBV5-6 to TRBJ1-1, with a weak D call TRBD1 (6 bases). Germline V CDR1 and CDR2: SGHDT, YYEEEE. Trimming took 1 base from V and 1 from J, leaving 17 bases between them. CDR3 length: 17 residues. The CDR3 reads CASSLSSGGAKNTEAFF. The CDR3 DNA follows: TGTGCCAGCAGCTTGTCTTCGGGGGGGGCAAAGAACACTGAAGCTTTCTTT.

The chain combines TRBV5-1 with TRBJ2-5; no clear D gene. This CDR3 has 12 residues. Germline V lookup: CDR1 SGHRS, CDR2 YFSETQ. V was trimmed by 10 bases and J by 2 bases, leaving 12 bases between them. The CDR3 reads CARRKKQETQYF. CDR3 coding DNA: TGCGCCCGGCGGAAAAAACAAGAGACCCAGTACTTC. The full variable domain, in which reference TRBV5-1 and TRBJ2-5 provide the parts outside the CDR3, is KAGVTQTPRYLIKTRGQQVTLSCSPISGHRSVSWYQQTPGQGLQFLFEYFSETQRNKGNFPGRFSGRQFSNSRSEMNVSTLELGDSALYLCARRKKQETQYFGPGTRLLVL.

V and J are TRBV3-1 and TRBJ2-1; either TRBD1 or TRBD2 may fit D (6 bases each). This CDR3 contains 15 residues. V gave up 1 base and J gave up 6 bases, with 13 bases separating them. In germline, CDR1 is LGHDT, CDR2 YNNKEL (reference sequence). CDR3 protein: CASSQGRGPSNEQFF. DNA for the CDR3: TGTGCCAGCAGCCAAGGCCGGGGGCCCTCCAATGAGCAGTTCTTC.

J is TRBJ2-1 and V is TRBV7-8; D may be TRBD2 (6 bases). The CDR3 sequence is 15 residues long. In germline, CDR1 is SGHVS, CDR2 FQNEAQ. V shed 5 bases and J shed 6 bases, with 17 bases lying between them. CDR3 in amino acids: CASSGAGRGGNEQFF. CDR3 DNA sequence: TGTGCCAGCAGCGGGGCGGGGCGGGGAGGCAATGAGCAGTTCTTC.

This clonotype was observed many times. The chain joins TRBV18 to TRBJ1-4; a weak D match, TRBD1 (5 bases). The germline gives CDR1 KGHSH, CDR2 LQKENI. The CDR3 runs to 17 residues. With 2 bases removed from V and 3 bases from J, the gap between germline ends came to 16 bases. CDR3 nucleotide sequence: TGTGCCAGCTCACCAGATGCCCTAGGAGGGGCTAATGAAAAACTGTTTTTT. This codes for CASSPDALGGANEKLFF.

This clonotype was seen at least ten times. This chain uses TRBV12-3 or TRBV12-4 with TRBJ1-6, with 9 bases matching TRBD1. With 5 bases clipped from V and 7 bases from J, the junction kept 3 bases outside the gene matches. This CDR3 has 14 amino acids. The CDR3 loop is CASSPGQGNSPLHF. CDR3 DNA: TGTGCCAGCAGTCCCGGACAGGGGAATTCACCCCTCCACTTT.

This clonotype was counted only a few times. The chain links TRBV7-9 to TRBJ2-7; 8 bases are a match to TRBD2. V gave up 5 bases and J gave up 0 bases; unmatched junction bases: 6. Germline assignment: CDR1 SEHNR and CDR2 FQNEAQ (reference sequence). CDR3 size: 15 residues. The CDR3 DNA is TGTGCCAGCAGCCCCAGCGGGGGAAACTCCTACGAGCAGTACTTC. Protein: CASSPSGGNSYEQYF. The full variable domain, with the rest looked up from reference TRBV7-9 and TRBJ2-7, is DTGVSQNPRHKITKRGQNVTFRCDPISEHNRLYWYRQTLGQGPEFLTYFQNEAQLEKSRLLSDRFSAERPKGSFSTLEIQRTEQGDSAMYLCASSPSGGNSYEQYFGPGTRLTVT.

This chain links TRBV7-6 with TRBJ1-1; a possible D gene is TRBD1 (6 bases). Trimming removed 5 bases at V and 3 bases at J, with 16 bases between. The CDR3 runs to 15 residues. Germline loops: CDR1 SGHVS, CDR2 FNYEAQ. DNA of the CDR3: TGTGCCAGCAGCCCCCGACAGGCTCTGGACACTGAAGCTTTCTTT. Residues: CASSPRQALDTEAFF.

V gene TRBV5-1 combines with J gene TRBJ1-4; no firm D call. V gave up 1 base and J gave up 6 bases, with 10 bases separating them. The germline V gene encodes CDR1 SGHRS and CDR2 YFSETQ. This CDR3 has 14 amino acids. The CDR3 sequence: CASSLTEGHEKLFF. Written as DNA, the CDR3 is TGCGCCAGCAGCTTGACGGAGGGCCATGAAAAACTGTTTTTT.

At least ten counts were recorded for this clonotype. The V and J genes are TRBV5-8 and TRBJ1-5; no clear D gene. The CDR3 runs to 15 residues. Germline assignment: CDR1 SGHTS and CDR2 YDEGEE. Trimming took off 2 bases at V and 5 bases at J, with 14 bases between the two ends. The CDR3 loop reads CASSFYSGRDQPQHF. CDR3 DNA: TGTGCCAGCAGCTTCTATTCGGGGAGGGATCAGCCCCAGCATTTT.

The table lists this clonotype with a few counts. The chain employs TRBV12-3 or TRBV12-4 and TRBJ1-1; D is ambiguous. The length of the CDR3 is 15 residues. V was trimmed by 3 bases and J by 3 bases, leaving 14 bases between them. Written as DNA, the CDR3 is TGTGCCAGCAGTTTCTCCCTAGGTAGCTACACTGAAGCTTTCTTT. Translation gives CASSFSLGSYTEAFF.

This clonotype was observed many times. The rearrangement uses TRBV29-1 and TRBJ1-1; no clear D. This CDR3 is 10 amino acids long. Per the germline V gene, CDR1 is SQVTM and CDR2 is ANQGSEA. The V and J ends lost 7 bases and 1 base respectively, with 4 bases between them. In DNA, the CDR3 is TGCAGCGGCAGGAACACTGAAGCTTTCTTT. This gives the protein CSGRNTEAFF.

This clonotype was seen repeatedly, ten times or more. The CDR3 DNA is TGTGCCAGCTCACCTGGGACTAGCGGTTACAATGAGCAGTTCTTC. Encoded protein: CASSPGTSGYNEQFF. The genes are TRBV18 and TRBJ2-1; the match to TRBD2 covers 11 bases. This CDR3 has 15 amino acids. Germline V lookup: CDR1 KGHSH, CDR2 LQKENI. V lost 3 bases to trimming and J lost 4 bases; unmatched junction nucleotides: 2.

V and J are TRBV25-1 and TRBJ2-2, with 7 bases matching TRBD1. Germline assignment: CDR1 MGHDK and CDR2 SYGVNS. With 6 bases clipped from V and 5 bases from J, the junction kept 6 bases outside the gene matches. The CDR3 length is 14 residues. CDR3 amino acids: CASSRDRLTGELFF. CDR3 sequence (DNA): TGTGCCAGCAGCCGGGACAGACTTACCGGGGAGCTGTTTTTT.

This clonotype came up a few times. CDR3 loop: CSAFPGTEGLQYF. The CDR3 DNA reads as TGCAGTGCTTTTCCCGGGACAGAAGGTTTGCAGTATTTT. J is TRBJ2-3 and V is TRBV20-1; 7 bases map to TRBD1. Germline CDR1 is DFQATT and CDR2 is SNEGSKA (reference sequence). The CDR3 contains 13 residues. Unmatched junction bases numbered 13, after V lost 5 bases and J lost 11 bases.

This clonotype was observed many times. The chain combines TRBV7-8 with TRBJ1-2; no definite D call. Germline V gives CDR1 SGHVS, CDR2 FQNEAQ. V gave up 1 base and J gave up 4 bases, with 13 bases separating them. The CDR3 totals 15 residues. The CDR3 loop reads CASSLGAGSSYGYTF. CDR3 bases: TGTGCCAGCAGCTTAGGAGCGGGGAGCAGCTATGGCTACACCTTC.

The chain couples TRBV11-2 to TRBJ2-3; 11 nucleotides line up with TRBD1. V dropped 3 bases and J dropped 4; count of bases not matched to a gene: 6. The CDR3 is 16 residues long. Germline V gene sequence: CDR1 SGHAT, CDR2 FQNNGV. The CDR3 DNA reads TGTGCCAGCAGCTTTAGGACAGGGGGCGTGGCAGATACGCAGTATTTT. Translated: CASSFRTGGVADTQYF.

The genes are TRBV19 and TRBJ1-1; 8 positions agree with TRBD1. The CDR3 totals 16 residues. Germline values: CDR1 LNHDA, CDR2 SQIVND (reference sequence). Trimming took 5 bases from V and 9 from J; bases not matched to a gene: 17. This CDR3 reads CASSLPPIRGRTKAFF. CDR3 coding DNA: TGTGCCAGTAGTCTTCCCCCAATCAGGGGGCGGACGAAAGCTTTCTTT.

The V gene is TRBV5-1, the J gene TRBJ1-2; perhaps TRBD1 as D (6 bases). CDR1 is SGHRS, CDR2 YFSETQ, per germline. The CDR3 extends over 18 amino acids. The ends were cut back, 0 bases at V and 4 bases at J, with 22 bases in the middle. The CDR3 DNA follows: TGCGCCAGCAGCTTGGCTCGGGGTGGACAGACAACTGGCTATGGCTACACCTTC. As protein: CASSLARGGQTTGYGYTF.

This clonotype has only a few counts. The gene calls are TRBV4-2 and TRBJ2-1; D gene ambiguous. The CDR3 has 14 amino acids. The V end was cut by 0 bases, the J end by 8 bases, with 11 bases between. Germline V gene sequence: CDR1 LGHNA, CDR2 YNFKEQ. CDR3 sequence (DNA): TGTGCCAGCAGCCAAGAGAAGTCATACCATGAGCAGTTCTTC. Its translation: CASSQEKSYHEQFF.

This clonotype was seen repeatedly, ten times or more. The rearrangement links TRBV7-8 to TRBJ1-5; tentative D call: TRBD1 (5 bases). This CDR3 spans 18 amino acids. Looked up from germline, CDR1 is SGHVS and CDR2 is FQNEAQ. Trimming stripped 3 bases from V and 0 bases from J, with 18 bases between. The chain's CDR3 is CASSFPSSQGGSNQPQHF. Here the CDR3 DNA reads TGTGCCAGCAGCTTTCCCAGTTCTCAGGGAGGTAGCAATCAGCCCCAGCATTTT. Complete variable domain (other parts from reference TRBV7-8 and TRBJ1-5): GAGVSQSPRYKVAKRGQDVALRCDPISGHVSLFWYQQALGQGPEFLTYFQNEAQLDKSGLPSDRFFAERPEGSVSTLKIQRTQQEDSAVYLCASSFPSSQGGSNQPQHFGDGTRLSIL.